What follows are 15 T cell receptor beta chains derived from one specimen sequenced in a study of Graves' ophthalmopathy and Graves' hyperthyroidism. Using RNA transcripts, the TCR beta CDR3 regions were amplified. HTBI primers were employed in first-round RT-PCR, then a second-round multiplex PCR followed. TCRdb itself ran the multiplex PCR reads through MiXCR, one entry per CDR3 protein. In the table there are hundreds of thousands of distinct CDR3 sequences, less than 55% of which are singletons. Sequencing input: peripheral blood. These receptor sequences come from an adult man with Graves' ophthalmopathy.

The V and J genes are TRBV7-6 and TRBJ2-5; 11 positions agree with TRBD2. The length of the CDR3 is 18 residues. Germline V lookup: CDR1 SGHVS, CDR2 FNYEAQ. V dropped 1 base and J dropped 5; count of bases not matched to a gene: 12. The CDR3, as DNA: TGTGCCAGCAGCTTAGTTGGGCCTAGCGGGGGGCCCAGGGAGACCCAGTACTTC. It yields the protein CASSLVGPSGGPRETQYF. The full variable domain, with the rest looked up from reference TRBV7-6 and TRBJ2-5, is GAGVSQSPRYKVTKRGQDVALRCDPISGHVSLYWYRQALGQGPEFLTYFNYEAQQDKSGLPNDRFSAERPEGSISTLTIQRTEQRDSAMYRCASSLVGPSGGPRETQYFGPGTRLLVL.

The V and J genes are TRBV9 and TRBJ1-5; maybe TRBD1 (5 bases). This CDR3 has 15 residues. Germline V lookup: CDR1 SGDLS, CDR2 YYNGEE. Trimming stripped 4 bases from V and 5 bases from J, with 16 bases between. CDR3 region: CASSLGRRGHQPQHF. Here the CDR3 DNA reads TGTGCCAGCAGCTTAGGGCGGAGGGGCCATCAGCCCCAGCATTTT.

The table lists this clonotype with a few counts. This chain connects TRBV5-1 to TRBJ2-5; 13 nucleotides align to TRBD2. The germline CDR1 and CDR2 sequences are SGHRS and YFSETQ. V gave up 4 bases and J gave up 3 bases; unmatched junction bases: 6. The CDR3 loop spans 16 amino acids. DNA of the CDR3: TGCGCCAGCAGCACGGGACTAGCGGGGACGAAAGAGACCCAGTACTTC. This sequence encodes CASSTGLAGTKETQYF.

In this sample, this clonotype turned up many times. The CDR3 DNA reads TGTGCCAGCAGCCAAATGACAGGGGAATATGGCTACACCTTC. Protein product: CASSQMTGEYGYTF. This chain links TRBV14 with TRBJ1-2; 8 bases are a match to TRBD1. The ends lost 2 bases at V and 5 bases at J; junction bases unmatched: 4. The CDR3 sequence is 14 residues long. Per germline, CDR1 SGHDN and CDR2 FVKESK.

This clonotype was recorded a few times. The CDR3 sequence: CASIRGRSTEAFF. DNA for the CDR3: TGTGCCAGTATCAGGGGCAGGAGCACTGAAGCTTTCTTT. The chain employs TRBV7-9 and TRBJ1-1; a weak D match, TRBD1 (6 bases). CDR3 length: 13 amino acids. Deletions cut 9 bases from V and 4 bases from J, with 15 bases between. In germline, CDR1 is SEHNR, CDR2 FQNEAQ (reference sequence).

The genes are TRBV24-1 and TRBJ2-7, with 9 bases identical to TRBD1. The germline V gene has CDR1 KGHDR and CDR2 SFDVKD. This CDR3 region has 15 residues. Trimming at V came to 4 bases and at J to 6 bases, leaving 9 bases not matched to a gene. CDR3 bases: TGTGCCACCAGTGAGGTCCGGGACAGGGATTGCGAGCAGTACTTC. Its translation is CATSEVRDRDCEQYF.

The gene calls are TRBV2 and TRBJ2-5; 13 bases match TRBD2. Germline V gene data show CDR1 as SNHLY and CDR2 as FYNNEI. Trimming at V came to 6 bases and at J to 5 bases, leaving 3 bases not matched to a gene. CDR3 length equals 14 residues. The CDR3 spells CASRTSGGPETQYF. The CDR3 DNA follows: TGTGCCAGCAGGACTAGCGGGGGGCCTGAGACCCAGTACTTC.

The chain carries TRBV12-3 or TRBV12-4 and TRBJ1-5; 8 bases fit TRBD1. This CDR3 has 14 amino acids. V was clipped by 5 bases and J by 1 base; unmatched bases: 1. CDR3 nucleotides: TGTGCCAGCAGTACAGGGGGAAGCAATCAGCCCCAGCATTTT. Its protein is CASSTGGSNQPQHF.

This clonotype was seen only a few times. The chain carries TRBV7-9 and TRBJ2-7, with TRBD2 matching 7 bases. CDR3 length: 16 amino acids. In germline, CDR1 is SEHNR, CDR2 FQNEAQ (reference sequence). V was clipped by 5 bases and J by 2 bases; unmatched bases: 12. CDR3 in amino acids: CASSLGELAVPYEQYF. The CDR3 bases are TGTGCCAGCAGCCTGGGAGAGCTAGCGGTTCCCTACGAGCAGTACTTC.

The chain combines TRBV12-3 or TRBV12-4 with TRBJ2-7; 12 bases line up with TRBD2. This CDR3 comprises 17 residues. The V segment lost 4 bases and the J segment 5 bases; nucleotides outside the gene matches: 12. The CDR3, as DNA: TGTGCCAGCAGTTACGGACTAGCGGGACGGGTGAGTAACGAGCAGTACTTC. It codes for CASSYGLAGRVSNEQYF.

The chain combines TRBV7-3 with TRBJ2-2, with TRBD1 as a possible D gene (5 bases). The V end was cut by 3 bases, the J end by 5 bases, with 10 bases between. Germline V lookup: CDR1 SGHTA, CDR2 FQGTGA. This CDR3 region has 14 residues. DNA of the CDR3: TGTGCCAGCAGCTTGTCCCCAGGGACCGGGGAGCTGTTTTTT. Amino acid sequence: CASSLSPGTGELFF.

This clonotype was counted between two and nine times. This chain links TRBV20-1 with TRBJ1-6; D is ambiguous. Trimming shortened V by 6 bases and J by 4 bases, and 19 bases separated the two germline ends. The CDR3 totals 16 residues. CDR1 is DFQATT, CDR2 SNEGSKA, per germline (reference sequence). CDR3 DNA sequence: TGCAGTGCCCAAGACCGATCCGGACCTTATAATTCACCCCTCCACTTT. Amino acid sequence: CSAQDRSGPYNSPLHF.

This clonotype was recorded once. The chain combines TRBV7-9 with TRBJ2-2, with 8 bases matching TRBD1. Germline V CDR1 and CDR2: SEHNR, FQNEAQ (reference sequence). This CDR3 comprises 16 residues. Trimming removed 5 bases from V and 5 bases from J; junction bases left unmatched: 10. As DNA, the CDR3 is TGTGCCAGCAGCCGGGTACTCAGGGGGCGTACCGGGGAGCTGTTTTTT. Amino acid sequence: CASSRVLRGRTGELFF.

This clonotype appeared a few times. V is TRBV6-6 and J is TRBJ2-7, with 15 nucleotides matching TRBD2. The germline gives CDR1 MNHNY, CDR2 SVGAGI (reference sequence). This CDR3 has 18 residues. Trimming at V came to 0 bases and at J to 0 bases, leaving 3 bases not matched to a gene. The CDR3 is CASSYSWTSGRASYEQYF. The CDR3 bases are TGTGCCAGCAGTTACTCGTGGACTAGCGGGAGGGCCTCCTACGAGCAGTACTTC.

This clonotype has a single count. V is TRBV24-1 and J is TRBJ2-7; D assignment may be TRBD1 or TRBD2 (6 bases each). The CDR3 is made up of 12 amino acids. Germline V gives CDR1 KGHDR, CDR2 SFDVKD. The germline V and J ends were trimmed by 10 bases and 5 bases, with 14 bases remaining between them. The CDR3 protein is CATARGANEQYF. CDR3 DNA sequence: TGTGCCACGGCGAGGGGGGCGAACGAGCAGTACTTC.